This is a list of T cell receptor beta chains from one sample in a study of cytomegalovirus exposure and HLA in healthy donors. Assay used: immunoSEQ multiplex PCR; TCRdb lists only in-frame clones, some missing. This sample has about 130,000 clones; approximately 80% occur once, and the top ten carry roughly 11%. The sequenced material came from PBMCs. These receptors were taken from a man under 40 in good health and CMV-seropositive. Both conserved end residues are part of each CDR3. A D gene is named only where the DNA matches it firmly. Only part of the rows carry a size: once, few, many, or a class if the clone is expanded.

TRBV6-5	NA	TRBJ1-2	TRBD1	CASSSPLGTGGYTF	TGTGCCAGCAGTTCCCCCCTCGGGACAGGTGGCTACACCTTC
TRBV7-2	NA	TRBJ2-3	TRBD2	CASSWTGTSGSDTQYF	TGTGCCAGCAGCTGGACCGGGACTAGCGGGAGTGATACGCAGTATTTT
TRBV19	NA	TRBJ1-1	NA	CASSGRGGWTEAFF	TGTGCCAGTAGTGGCAGGGGTGGATGGACTGAAGCTTTCTTT
TRBV4-3	NA	TRBJ2-4	NA	CASSQDARNIQYF	TGCGCCAGCAGCCAAGATGCGAGAAACATTCAGTACTTC
TRBV20-1	NA	TRBJ2-7	TRBD1	CSAGQVRHF	TGCAGTGCTGGACAGGTTAGACACTTC
TRBV2	NA	TRBJ1-5	NA	CASRGGTSGGNQPQHF	TGTGCCAGCAGGGGGGGGACCTCTGGGGGCAATCAGCCCCAGCATTTT
TRBV6-6	few	TRBJ2-3	TRBD1	CASNAGQVTDTQYF	TGTGCCAGCAATGCGGGACAGGTCACAGATACGCAGTATTTT
TRBV9	once	TRBJ1-4	TRBD1	CASSRKDRGGEKLFF	TGTGCCAGCAGTCGAAAGGACAGGGGAGGTGAAAAACTGTTTTTT
TRBV7-8	NA	TRBJ2-7	NA	CASSFSTLSYEQYF	TGTGCCAGCAGCTTTAGTACCCTCTCCTACGAGCAGTACTTC
TRBV4-2	NA	TRBJ2-6	TRBD1	CASSQEDRELYSGANVLTF	TGTGCCAGCAGCCAAGAGGACAGGGAACTCTACTCTGGGGCCAACGTCCTGACTTTC
TRBV19	NA	TRBJ2-7	TRBD1	CASSIGRGRYEQYF	TGTGCCAGTAGTATCGGCAGGGGGCGGTACGAGCAGTACTTC
TRBV5-1	few	TRBJ2-7	TRBD1	CASSPIQGSYEQYF	TGCGCCAGCAGCCCAATACAGGGGTCCTACGAGCAGTACTTC
TRBV11-3	NA	TRBJ2-7	NA	CASSSSRGGEQYF	TGTGCCAGCAGCTCTTCTAGGGGGGGTGAGCAGTACTTC
TRBV18	NA	TRBJ1-2	TRBD1	CASSKQGAGYGYTF	TGTGCCAGCTCGAAACAGGGGGCAGGCTATGGCTACACCTTC
TRBV9	NA	TRBJ1-2	TRBD1	CASSVGKMQGGRGYTF	TGTGCCAGCAGCGTAGGGAAGATGCAGGGGGGACGAGGCTACACCTTC
TRBV27	NA	TRBJ1-2	NA	CASSLGGRIDYGYTF	TGTGCCAGCAGTTTAGGGGGGAGGATCGACTATGGCTACACCTTC
TRBV18	few	TRBJ1-1	NA	CASSVDMNTEAFF	TGTGCCAGCTCGGTCGACATGAACACTGAAGCTTTCTTT
TRBV5-6	NA	TRBJ2-5	NA	CASSLTGKETQYF	TGTGCCAGCAGCTTAACAGGGAAAGAGACCCAGTACTTC
TRBV4-2	NA	TRBJ2-7	TRBD2	CASSQPRLAGVEYRGYEQYF	TGTGCCAGCAGCCAACCCAGACTAGCGGGAGTTGAGTATAGAGGCTACGAGCAGTACTTC
TRBV27	NA	TRBJ2-5	TRBD1	CASRSGQGGWETQYF	TGTGCCAGCAGATCGGGACAGGGCGGGTGGGAGACCCAGTACTTC
TRBV4-3	few	TRBJ2-3	NA	CASSQYRRGREVGDTQYF	TGCGCCAGCAGCCAATACAGAAGGGGGCGGGAGGTTGGAGATACGCAGTATTTT
TRBV28	NA	TRBJ1-5	NA	CASKGNSNQPQHF	TGTGCCAGCAAGGGGAATAGCAATCAGCCCCAGCATTTT
TRBV5-6	NA	TRBJ2-1	TRBD2	CASSLALAGQNEQFF	TGTGCCAGCAGCTTGGCACTAGCGGGACAAAATGAGCAGTTCTTC
TRBV9	few	TRBJ2-3	TRBD2	CASSAGTSGRTDTQYF	TGTGCCAGCAGCGCCGGGACTAGCGGACGCACAGATACGCAGTATTTT
TRBV7-6	NA	TRBJ2-2	TRBD2	CASSLEVQLAGNTGELFF	TGTGCCAGCAGCTTAGAGGTACAACTAGCGGGAAACACCGGGGAGCTGTTTTTT
TRBV2	NA	TRBJ1-4	TRBD1	CASSGRTGGFF	TGTGCCAGCAGTGGACGGACAGGCGGGTTTTTT
TRBV4-2	NA	TRBJ2-5	TRBD1	CASSQPQGLGETQYF	TGTGCCAGCAGCCAACCACAGGGGTTGGGGGAGACCCAGTACTTC
TRBV15	NA	TRBJ2-1	NA	CATSSGREGNYNEQFF	TGTGCCACCAGCAGCGGCAGGGAAGGGAACTACAATGAGCAGTTCTTC
TRBV6-5	NA	TRBJ2-7	NA	CASSPPGGDTYEQYF	TGTGCCAGCAGTCCCCCTGGAGGGGATACCTACGAGCAGTACTTC
TRBV4-2	NA	TRBJ1-1	TRBD1	CASSPWTGADTEAFF	TGTGCCAGCAGCCCCTGGACAGGGGCAGACACTGAAGCTTTCTTT
TRBV6-5	NA	TRBJ2-1	NA	CASSYSRARNNEQFF	TGTGCCAGCAGTTACAGCAGGGCTAGGAACAATGAGCAGTTCTTC
TRBV10-1	NA	TRBJ2-7	NA	CASSESGAGAYEQYF	TGCGCCAGCAGTGAGTCGGGGGCAGGAGCCTACGAGCAGTACTTC
TRBV6-1	once	TRBJ2-7	NA	CASSEGASLSYEQYF	TGTGCCAGCAGTGAGGGGGCTAGCTTGTCCTACGAGCAGTACTTC
TRBV13	few	TRBJ2-5	NA	CASSLQGAETQYF	TGTGCCAGCAGCTTACAAGGGGCGGAGACCCAGTACTTC
TRBV27	NA	TRBJ1-5	NA	CASILQESNQPQHF	TGTGCCAGCATCTTACAGGAAAGCAATCAGCCCCAGCATTTT
TRBV21-1	few	TRBJ1-5	NA	CASSKDRGSNQPQHF	TGTGCCAGCAGCAAGGACAGGGGCTCCAATCAGCCCCAGCATTTT
TRBV11-2	NA	TRBJ1-4	NA	CASSLHEQEKLFF	TGTGCCAGCAGCTTACACGAACAGGAAAAACTGTTTTTT
TRBV4-1	few	TRBJ1-2	TRBD1	CASSQDRSRTYGYTF	TGCGCCAGCAGCCAGGACAGGAGCAGGACATATGGCTACACCTTC
TRBV4-1	NA	TRBJ1-1	TRBD1	CASSRDRGLNTEAFF	TGCGCCAGCAGCCGGGACAGGGGGCTGAACACTGAAGCTTTCTTT
TRBV28	NA	TRBJ1-1	TRBD1	CAILRAGGAPTEAFF	TGTGCCATTCTAAGGGCAGGGGGCGCCCCCACTGAAGCTTTCTTT
TRBV27	NA	TRBJ2-1	NA	CASSFLRELYNEQFF	TGTGCCAGCAGTTTCTTGAGGGAGCTGTACAATGAGCAGTTCTTC
TRBV29-1	NA	TRBJ2-7	TRBD2	CSARTSLYEQYF	TGCAGCGCCAGGACTAGCCTCTACGAGCAGTACTTC
TRBV19	NA	TRBJ1-2	TRBD1	CASSVDRANYGYTF	TGTGCCAGTAGTGTCGACAGGGCGAACTATGGCTACACCTTC
TRBV2	few	TRBJ2-1	TRBD2	CASSVGRRNNEQFF	TGTGCCAGCAGTGTCGGGAGGAGAAACAATGAGCAGTTCTTC
TRBV9	NA	TRBJ1-6	TRBD1	CASSVATGDNSPLHF	TGTGCCAGCAGCGTAGCTACAGGGGATAATTCACCCCTCCACTTT
TRBV28	NA	TRBJ1-2	TRBD1	CASSRGTGVYGYTF	TGTGCCAGCAGTCGAGGGACAGGGGTCTATGGCTACACCTTC
TRBV5-4	NA	TRBJ2-6	TRBD2	CASSPTEGLAEISGANVLTF	TGTGCCAGCAGCCCAACCGAGGGACTAGCGGAAATCTCTGGGGCCAACGTCCTGACTTTC
TRBV4-1	NA	TRBJ2-5	TRBD2	CASSPHILAGETGETQYF	TGCGCCAGCAGCCCACACATACTAGCGGGAGAGACCGGAGAGACCCAGTACTTC
TRBV10-2	NA	TRBJ1-1	NA	CASSTFSGWAFF	TGCGCCAGCAGTACCTTTTCAGGGTGGGCTTTCTTT
TRBV9	NA	TRBJ2-3	TRBD2	CASSVGYSGSSSDTQYF	TGTGCCAGCAGCGTAGGTTATAGCGGGAGCTCTTCAGATACGCAGTATTTT
TRBV5-5	NA	TRBJ2-7	TRBD2	CASSLAGVNEQYF	TGTGCCAGCAGCTTAGCGGGAGTGAACGAGCAGTACTTC
TRBV7-8	NA	TRBJ2-5	NA	CASSLSWARSETQYF	TGTGCCAGCAGCTTATCGTGGGCCCGGTCCGAGACCCAGTACTTC
TRBV14	NA	TRBJ2-7	TRBD2	CASSQIEGGRLEQYF	TGTGCCAGCAGCCAAATAGAGGGAGGGCGGCTCGAGCAGTACTTC
TRBV18	NA	TRBJ2-7	NA	CASSPSGYSSYEQYF	TGTGCCAGCTCACCCAGCGGTTATAGCTCCTACGAGCAGTACTTC
TRBV4-3	NA	TRBJ1-1	NA	CASSRGHWVTEAFF	TGCGCCAGCAGCCGAGGACATTGGGTCACTGAAGCTTTCTTT
TRBV18	NA	TRBJ2-1	NA	CASSPDTAGNEQFF	TGTGCCAGCTCGCCCGACACGGCGGGCAATGAGCAGTTCTTC
TRBV11-2	NA	TRBJ1-1	NA	CASSFSGDTEAFF	TGTGCCAGCAGCTTTTCGGGGGACACTGAAGCTTTCTTT